These T cell receptor beta chains were read from a single sample in a study of blood T cell repertoires in COVID-19. Assay used: immunoSEQ multiplex PCR; TCRdb lists only in-frame clones, some missing. The table shows fewer than 40,000 clones, with approximately 84% occurring only once. The source material was peripheral blood. Every receptor here comes from a man in his 70s with COVID-19, enrolled during active disease. Both conserved end residues are part of each CDR3. A D gene is named only where the DNA matches it firmly. Clone size is stated in some rows and not others, as once, few, many or a class when expanded.

-	-	TRBV30	TRBJ1-2	15	TGTGCCTGGAGTGCTAGTTGGGGGGAGGACTATGGCTACACCTTC	CAWSASWGEDYGYTF
-	-	TRBV6-6	TRBJ1-5	12	TGTGCCAGCAGGGAATGGAGTCAGCCCCAGCATTTT	CASREWSQPQHF
-	-	TRBV11-2	TRBJ1-4	16	TGTGCCAGCAGCTTGGTGCCTGACAGGCGAAATGAAAAACTGTTTTTT	CASSLVPDRRNEKLFF
TRBD1	-	TRBV9	TRBJ1-2	15	TGTGCCAGCAGCGTGGGACAGACAGCACCCTATGGCTACACCTTC	CASSVGQTAPYGYTF
TRBD1	-	TRBV6-6	TRBJ2-1	13	TGTGCCAGCAGTTTCGACAGGGAATATGAGCAGTTCTTC	CASSFDREYEQFF
-	-	TRBV5-1	TRBJ1-4	13	TGCGCCAGCAGCTTAAGAGGAAATGAAAAACTGTTTTTT	CASSLRGNEKLFF
TRBD2	few	TRBV27	TRBJ2-3	16	TGTGCCAGCAGTTTCCAGACTAGCACGAGCACAGATACGCAGTATTTT	CASSFQTSTSTDTQYF
TRBD2	-	TRBV5-4	TRBJ2-7	16	TGTGCCAGCAGAGAAGGACTAGCGGGAGCAATCCCCGAGCAGTACTTC	CASREGLAGAIPEQYF
-	-	TRBV28	TRBJ1-6	19	TGTGCCAGCAGTCGGAGGTGGACCCCAGGATCCCCCTATAATTCACCCCTCCACTTT	CASSRRWTPGSPYNSPLHF
-	-	TRBV5-1	TRBJ2-5	15	TGCGCCAGCAGCTTGTCAACCGACCCAGGGGAGACCCAGTACTTC	CASSLSTDPGETQYF
TRBD2	-	TRBV2	TRBJ2-3	17	TGTGCCAGCAGTAGCGGATTGATAGCGGGAGTCACAGATACGCAGTATTTT	CASSSGLIAGVTDTQYF
TRBD1	-	TRBV19	TRBJ1-1	13	TGTGCCACGAGCACGGGACAGGCCGCTGAAGCTTTCTTT	CATSTGQAAEAFF
TRBD1	-	TRBV11-2	TRBJ2-1	17	TGTGCCAGCAGCTTAGATCGTGGGACAGGGTCCTACAATGAGCAGTTCTTC	CASSLDRGTGSYNEQFF
TRBD1	once	TRBV10-3	TRBJ1-5	13	TGTGCCATCAGTGGGACAGGGAATCAGCCCCAGCATTTT	CAISGTGNQPQHF
-	few	TRBV5-8	TRBJ1-2	14	TGTGCCGCTCGACAGGCCCTTTCGAACTATGGCTACACCTTC	CAARQALSNYGYTF
TRBD1	-	TRBV28	TRBJ1-4	16	TGTGCCAGCAGTTCGGGACAGGGGTCAACTAATGAAAAACTGTTTTTT	CASSSGQGSTNEKLFF
TRBD1	-	TRBV6-2/TRBV6-3	TRBJ1-5	16	TGTGCCAGCAGCCGCGACAGGGACGCTAGCAATCAGCCCCAGCATTTT	CASSRDRDASNQPQHF
TRBD2	few	TRBV5-1	TRBJ2-1	15	TGCGCCAGCTCAACTAGCGGGATATTGTACAATGAGCAGTTCTTC	CASSTSGILYNEQFF
-	-	TRBV29-1	TRBJ2-7	11	TGCAGCGTTATCCGGGGCTACGAGCAGTACTTC	CSVIRGYEQYF
-	few	TRBV28	TRBJ2-7	14	TGTGCCAGCAGTTTATTTATAGGGGACTACGAGCAGTACTTC	CASSLFIGDYEQYF
TRBD2	-	TRBV12-3/TRBV12-4	TRBJ2-1	12	TGTGCCAGCACTGGGACTAGCAATGAGCAGTTCTTC	CASTGTSNEQFF
TRBD2	-	TRBV11-2	TRBJ2-7	22	TGTGCCAGCAGTTATAGGGACAGGGGATCCGGGACTAGCGGGAAGAGCTCCTACGAGCAGTACTTC	CASSYRDRGSGTSGKSSYEQYF
-	-	TRBV4-2	TRBJ1-2	15	TGTGCCAGCAGCCATGACTGGGGGGGTGGGCGTGGCTACACCTTC	CASSHDWGGGRGYTF
-	-	TRBV4-3	TRBJ2-1	16	TGCGCCAGCAGCCTCACCCGGGTCGTGGCCCACAATGAGCAGTTCTTC	CASSLTRVVAHNEQFF
-	few	TRBV30	TRBJ2-1	14	TGTGCCTGGAGTGTCGGAGTGGTCTACAATGAGCAGTTCTTC	CAWSVGVVYNEQFF
-	-	TRBV14	TRBJ1-2	15	TGTGCCAGCAGCCAAGATGGTAGCCTAAACTATGGCTACACCTTC	CASSQDGSLNYGYTF
-	-	TRBV7-2	TRBJ1-5	13	TGTGCCAGCAGCGGAGTGAAGGATCAGCCCCAGCATTTT	CASSGVKDQPQHF
-	-	TRBV4-2	TRBJ2-1	16	TGTGCCAGCAGCCAAGATTGGAAAGTTCCCGGGGGTGAGCAGTTCTTC	CASSQDWKVPGGEQFF
-	few	TRBV28	TRBJ1-1	14	TGTGCCAGCAGGGAGACAGTTATGAACACTGAAGCTTTCTTT	CASRETVMNTEAFF